Below are 17 T cell receptor beta chains sequenced from a single sample in a study of cytomegalovirus exposure and HLA in healthy donors. PCR primers comprised 60 Vbeta and 13 Jbeta primers. Repertoires were generated with immunoSEQ multiplex PCR, while TCRdb's copy carries only in-frame clones and drops some. The table includes some 130,000 clones, roughly 74% detected once. Source material: PBMCs. These receptors all come from a woman between 45 and 60 years old in good health and CMV-seropositive.

This clone was seen a few times. The chain uses TRBV6-5 and TRBJ2-5, with a weak D call TRBD1 (5 bases). The J call is doubtful: the DNA matches TRBJ2-7 better. The CDR3 is made up of 14 amino acids. Germline V gene sequence: CDR1 MNHEY, CDR2 SVGAGI. CDR3 sequence (DNA): TGTGCCAGCAGTTACTCTCAGGGCTACTACGAGCAGTACTTC. This gives the protein CASSYSQGYYEQYF.

This clone was detected a few times. This chain joins TRBV5-6 and TRBJ1-2; 7 bases align to TRBD1. Unmatched junction bases numbered 8, after V lost 2 bases and J lost 7 bases. From germline, CDR1 is SGHDT and CDR2 YYEEEE. The CDR3 is 14 amino acids. The CDR3 spells CASSFIRGTSGYTF. Here the CDR3 DNA reads TGTGCCAGCAGCTTTATCAGGGGGACATCTGGCTACACCTTC.

V and J are TRBV6-5 and TRBJ2-5, with D unclear. The end of the DNA is better explained by TRBJ2-7, so the J call may be wrong. This CDR3 contains 13 residues. CDR1 is MNHEY, CDR2 SVGAGI, per germline. For the CDR3, the DNA is TGTGCCAGCAGTCGATCGGACTCCTACGAGCAGTACTTC. Protein sequence: CASSRSDSYEQYF.

The CDR3 nucleotides are TGCAGCGTTGGCGATGGTAGCAATCAGCCCCAGCATTTT. Translated: CSVGDGSNQPQHF. The chain carries TRBV29-1 and TRBJ1-5; D not resolved. V was clipped by 4 bases and J by 0 bases, with 7 bases between them. The CDR3 has 13 amino acids. Germline V gives CDR1 SQVTM, CDR2 ANQGSEA.

This clone was seen more than once but under ten times. This chain joins TRBV9 and TRBJ2-6, with 8 bases aligning to TRBD1. The CDR3 totals 16 residues. The V gene's germline CDR1 is SGDLS and CDR2 YYNGEE. With 7 bases clipped from V and 0 bases from J, the junction kept 6 bases outside the gene matches. CDR3: CASEGQVFSGANVLTF. CDR3 nucleotide sequence: TGTGCCAGCGAGGGACAGGTGTTCTCTGGGGCCAACGTCCTGACTTTC.

This chain uses TRBV5-1 with TRBJ2-5, with a tentative D call TRBD2 (7 bases). The CDR3 totals 15 residues. V lost 5 bases to trimming and J lost 0 bases, with 14 bases between them. Germline CDR1 SGHRS, CDR2 YFSETQ. The CDR3 DNA sequence: TGCGCCAGCAGTTGGGGGGGCCCCCACCAAGAGACCCAGTACTTC. As protein: CASSWGGPHQETQYF. The whole variable domain, remainder taken from reference TRBV5-1 and TRBJ2-5, is KAGVTQTPRYLIKTRGQQVTLSCSPISGHRSVSWYQQTPGQGLQFLFEYFSETQRNKGNFPGRFSGRQFSNSRSEMNVSTLELGDSALYLCASSWGGPHQETQYFGPGTRLLVL.

This chain connects TRBV6-5 to TRBJ1-3; tentatively, D is TRBD1 (5 bases). CDR1 is MNHEY and CDR2 is SVGAGI in the germline V gene. The CDR3 sequence is 14 residues long. The ends were cut back, 6 bases at V and 2 bases at J, with 11 bases in the middle. The DNA for the CDR3 is TGTGCCAGCAGCTTAGGAGGGGCTGGAAACACCATATATTTT. Translated, it gives CASSLGGAGNTIYF.

In DNA, the CDR3 is TGTGCTAGTGCCTCAAATCTAGCGGGGGTTGCCAATGAGCAGTTCTTC. As protein: CASASNLAGVANEQFF. This rearrangement joins TRBV12-5 to TRBJ2-1; the match to TRBD2 covers 10 bases. The V segment lost 7 bases and the J segment 6 bases; nucleotides outside the gene matches: 12. Germline values: CDR1 LGHNT, CDR2 FRNRAP. This CDR3 is built from 16 residues.

This clone has more than one count but fewer than ten. The V call is TRBV9, the J call TRBJ2-5, with a possible D match to TRBD2 (6 bases). Germline CDR1 SGDLS, CDR2 YYNGEE. CDR3 size: 15 residues. V lost 3 bases and J 1 base, leaving 13 bases between the germline ends. In DNA, the CDR3 is TGTGCCAGCAGCGCCGACGGAGGGGCCCAAGAGACCCAGTACTTC. Protein product: CASSADGGAQETQYF.

This clone has more than one count but fewer than ten. This chain joins TRBV6-5 and TRBJ2-5, with 7 positions matching TRBD1. Germline-derived CDR1 and CDR2 are MNHEY and SVGAGI. The CDR3 is 13 amino acids. V shed 5 bases, J shed 4 bases, and the junction held 4 bases outside the gene matches. The chain's CDR3 is CASSRYRGETQYF. As DNA, the CDR3 is TGTGCCAGCAGTCGATACAGGGGAGAGACCCAGTACTTC.

This clone was observed a few times. V and J are TRBV5-1 and TRBJ2-5; the match to TRBD2 covers 11 bases. In germline, CDR1 is SGHRS, CDR2 YFSETQ. This CDR3 spans 15 amino acids. The junction had 7 bases not matched to a gene; V was cut back by 4 bases and J by 5 bases. CDR3: CASSRGTSGRETQYF. Written as DNA, the CDR3 is TGCGCCAGCAGCCGCGGGACTAGCGGTAGGGAGACCCAGTACTTC.

The V call is TRBV18, the J call TRBJ2-7; maybe TRBD2 (7 bases). Germline lookup yields CDR1 KGHSH and CDR2 LQKENI. The CDR3 length is 13 residues. Trimming left V 6 bases short and J 4 bases short, with 13 bases between. The DNA for the CDR3 is TGTGCCAGCTCTGGGGGGGCTACATACGAGCAGTACTTC. Translated, it gives CASSGGATYEQYF.

V is TRBV2 and J is TRBJ2-2; D is possibly TRBD1 (7 bases). Per germline, CDR1 SNHLY and CDR2 FYNNEI. V lost 8 bases and J 3 bases, leaving 13 bases between the germline ends. The CDR3 length is 14 residues. The DNA for the CDR3 is TGTGCCAGCCGGAGGGGGCCCGACACCGGGGAGCTGTTTTTT. Its translation: CASRRGPDTGELFF.

The table lists this clone with a few counts. The rearrangement joins TRBV7-8 to TRBJ1-5; D gene unclear. Germline V gene sequence: CDR1 SGHVS, CDR2 FQNEAQ. The CDR3 contains 15 residues. V was shortened by 5 bases and J by 7 bases, with 18 bases between the two germline ends. CDR3 sequence: CASSPARIPGQPQHF. In DNA, the CDR3 is TGTGCCAGCAGCCCAGCCAGGATTCCCGGACAGCCCCAGCATTTT.

The chain links TRBV5-5 to TRBJ1-1; D gene uncertain. The V gene's germline CDR1 is SGHKS and CDR2 YYEKEE (reference sequence). The ends were cut back, 3 bases at V and 4 bases at J, with 13 bases in the middle. CDR3 length: 14 residues. CDR3 nucleotide sequence: TGTGCCAGCAGCTCTTGGAGTGGCATCACTGAAGCTTTCTTT. This codes for CASSSWSGITEAFF.

The rearrangement links TRBV27 to TRBJ2-3; TRBD2 matches at 14 bases. Unmatched junction bases numbered 9, after V lost 0 bases and J lost 4 bases. The germline V gene encodes CDR1 MNHEY and CDR2 SMNVEV (reference sequence). The CDR3 totals 19 residues. CDR3 sequence: CASSLSPTSGGAAPDTQYF. The CDR3 nucleotides read TGTGCCAGCAGTTTATCACCGACTAGCGGGGGGGCCGCCCCAGATACGCAGTATTTT.

This clone was picked up a small number of times. The genes are TRBV18 and TRBJ2-5; no clear D. Trimming took 1 base from V and 1 from J, leaving 4 bases between them. The CDR3 runs 13 residues. Germline CDR1 is KGHSH and CDR2 is LQKENI. The CDR3: CASSPRAQETQYF. Here the CDR3 DNA reads TGTGCCAGCTCACCACGGGCCCAAGAGACCCAGTACTTC.